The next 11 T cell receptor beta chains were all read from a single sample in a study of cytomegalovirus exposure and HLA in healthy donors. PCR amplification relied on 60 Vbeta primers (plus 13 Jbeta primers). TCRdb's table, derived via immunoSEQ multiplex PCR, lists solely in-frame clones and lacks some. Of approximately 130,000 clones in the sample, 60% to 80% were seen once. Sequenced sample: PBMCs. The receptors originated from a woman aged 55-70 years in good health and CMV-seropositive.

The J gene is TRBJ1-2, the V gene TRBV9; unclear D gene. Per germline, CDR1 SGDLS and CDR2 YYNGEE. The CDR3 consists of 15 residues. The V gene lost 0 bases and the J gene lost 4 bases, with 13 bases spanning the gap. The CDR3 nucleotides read TGTGCCAGCAGCGTAGCGGAGACGCCATTCTATGGCTACACCTTC. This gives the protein CASSVAETPFYGYTF.

CDR3 region: CASHPTGGGYGYTF. CDR3 DNA sequence: TGTGCCAGCCACCCCACAGGGGGCGGATATGGCTACACCTTC. The chain is built from TRBV9 and TRBJ1-2; 9 nucleotides agree with TRBD1. Germline trimming cut 7 bases from V and 5 bases from J; bases unmatched to any gene: 9. This CDR3 has 14 amino acids. Looked up from germline, CDR1 is SGDLS and CDR2 is YYNGEE.

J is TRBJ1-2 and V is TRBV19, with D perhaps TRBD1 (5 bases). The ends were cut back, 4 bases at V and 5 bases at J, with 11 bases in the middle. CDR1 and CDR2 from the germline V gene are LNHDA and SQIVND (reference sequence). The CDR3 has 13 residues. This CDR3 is CASSTQEQYGYTF. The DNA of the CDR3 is TGTGCCAGTAGTACACAGGAGCAATATGGCTACACCTTC.

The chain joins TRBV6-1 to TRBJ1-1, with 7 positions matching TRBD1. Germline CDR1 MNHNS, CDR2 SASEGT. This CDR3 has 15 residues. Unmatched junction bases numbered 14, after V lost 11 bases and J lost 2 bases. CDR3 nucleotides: TGTGCCTTAAGGGGGCACAGGGTGGGAAACACTGAAGCTTTCTTT. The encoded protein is CALRGHRVGNTEAFF.

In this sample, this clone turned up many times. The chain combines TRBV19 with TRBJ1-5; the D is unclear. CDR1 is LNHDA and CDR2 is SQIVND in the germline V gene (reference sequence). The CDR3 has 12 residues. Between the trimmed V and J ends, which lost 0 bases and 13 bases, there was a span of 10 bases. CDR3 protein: CASSIDFVIQHF. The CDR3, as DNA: TGTGCCAGTAGTATAGATTTCGTAATACAGCATTTT.

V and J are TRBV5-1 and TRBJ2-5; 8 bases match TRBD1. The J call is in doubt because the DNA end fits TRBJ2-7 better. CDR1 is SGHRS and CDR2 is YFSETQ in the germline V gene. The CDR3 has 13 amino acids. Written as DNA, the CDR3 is TGCGCCAGCAGCTTGGGACAGGGGAACGAGCAGTACTTC. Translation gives CASSLGQGNEQYF.

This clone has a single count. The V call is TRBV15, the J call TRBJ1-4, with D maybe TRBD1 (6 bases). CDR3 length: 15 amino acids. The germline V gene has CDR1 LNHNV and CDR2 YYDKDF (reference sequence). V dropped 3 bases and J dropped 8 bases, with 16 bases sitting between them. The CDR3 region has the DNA TGTGCCACCAGCAGTAAAATACAGGGTGGAGAAAAACTGTTTTTT. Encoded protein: CATSSKIQGGEKLFF.

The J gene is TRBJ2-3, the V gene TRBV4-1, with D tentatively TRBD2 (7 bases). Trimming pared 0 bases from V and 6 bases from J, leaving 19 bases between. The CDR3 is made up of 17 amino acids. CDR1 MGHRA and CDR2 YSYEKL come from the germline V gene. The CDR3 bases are TGCGCCAGCAGCCAAGACCAAATAAGAGGGGGGGGTGATACGCAGTATTTT. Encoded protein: CASSQDQIRGGGDTQYF.

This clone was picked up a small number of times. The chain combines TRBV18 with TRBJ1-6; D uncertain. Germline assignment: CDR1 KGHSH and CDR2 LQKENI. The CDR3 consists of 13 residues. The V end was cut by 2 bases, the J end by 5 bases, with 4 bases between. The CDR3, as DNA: TGTGCCAGCTCACCATCGGATAATTCACCCCTCCACTTT. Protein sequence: CASSPSDNSPLHF.

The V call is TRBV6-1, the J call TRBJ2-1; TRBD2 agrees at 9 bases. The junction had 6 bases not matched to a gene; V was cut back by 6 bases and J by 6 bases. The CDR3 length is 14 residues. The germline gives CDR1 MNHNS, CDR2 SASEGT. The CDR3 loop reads CASRLAGPVNEQFF. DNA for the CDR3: TGTGCCAGCAGGCTAGCGGGGCCGGTCAATGAGCAGTTCTTC.

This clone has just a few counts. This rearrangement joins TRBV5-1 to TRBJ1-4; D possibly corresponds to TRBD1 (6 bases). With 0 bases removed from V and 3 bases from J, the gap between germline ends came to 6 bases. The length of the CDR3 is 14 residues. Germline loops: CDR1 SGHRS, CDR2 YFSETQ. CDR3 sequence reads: CASSLGTANEKLFF. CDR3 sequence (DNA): TGCGCCAGCAGCTTGGGGACAGCTAATGAAAAACTGTTTTTT.